Below, 6 T cell receptor beta chains from the same sample are listed, as sequenced in a study of graft-versus-host responses after intestinal transplantation. No cognate antigen is known for these TCRs. Libraries were prepared by immunoSEQ multiplex PCR; TCRdb keeps only in-frame clonotypes and omits some of them. The table shows about 64,000 clones, with more than 90% occurring only once. The sequencing used unstimulated CD8+ T cells sorted from spleen or lymph node cells, collected before transplant. These receptors were taken from a human donor who was the organ donor for an intestinal transplant.

This clone was seen just once. The genes are TRBV27 and TRBJ2-7; maybe TRBD2 (7 bases). The V gene lost 2 bases and the J gene lost 6 bases, with 17 bases spanning the gap. This CDR3 spans 15 amino acids. The germline gives CDR1 MNHEY, CDR2 SMNVEV (reference sequence). The CDR3 region has the DNA TGTGCCAGCAGTTTAGGGAGGGGGGGTTTCGGCGAGCAGTACTTC. Translation: CASSLGRGGFGEQYF.

This clone was seen a single time. The rearrangement uses TRBV7-9 and TRBJ2-1; possibly TRBD2 for D (6 bases). The CDR3 is made up of 16 amino acids. Trimming removed 5 bases at V and 2 bases at J, with 16 bases between. From germline, CDR1 is SEHNR and CDR2 FQNEAQ (reference sequence). CDR3 region: CASSLAASDPYNEQFF. For the CDR3, the DNA is TGTGCCAGCAGCCTCGCGGCTAGCGACCCCTACAATGAGCAGTTCTTC.

The chain joins TRBV9 to TRBJ2-5; the D gene is possibly TRBD2 (6 bases). CDR3 length equals 14 residues. Trimming left V 3 bases short and J 1 base short, with 10 bases between. CDR1 is SGDLS and CDR2 is YYNGEE in the germline V gene. As DNA, the CDR3 is TGTGCCAGCAGCGGACTAGATTCCCAAGAGACCCAGTACTTC. Its translation: CASSGLDSQETQYF. Full variable domain (remainder filled in from reference TRBV9 and TRBJ2-5): DSGVTQTPKHLITATGQRVTLRCSPRSGDLSVYWYQQSLDQGLQFLIQYYNGEERAKGNILERFSAQQFPDLHSELNLSSLELGDSALYFCASSGLDSQETQYFGPGTRLLVL.

V usage is TRBV7-3 and J usage is TRBJ1-5; 9 positions agree with TRBD1. The germline V gene has CDR1 SGHTA and CDR2 FQGTGA. J lost 0 bases, V lost 5 bases, and 20 bases had no gene match. CDR3 length: 21 amino acids. For the CDR3, the DNA is TGTGCCAGCAGCAACATAGCAAACCGGGACAGGGTCTTGTATAGCAATCAGCCCCAGCATTTT. Amino acid sequence: CASSNIANRDRVLYSNQPQHF. The full variable domain, completed using reference TRBV7-3 and TRBJ1-5, is GAGVSQTPSNKVTEKGKYVELRCDPISGHTALYWYRQSLGQGPEFLIYFQGTGAADDSGLPNDRFFAVRPEGSVSTLKIQRTERGDSAVYLCASSNIANRDRVLYSNQPQHFGDGTRLSIL.

This sequence joins TRBV30 and TRBJ1-5, with 7 nucleotides matching TRBD1. V trimming: 7 bases; J trimming: 4 bases; junction bases outside the gene matches: 7. Germline assignment: CDR1 GTSNPN and CDR2 SVGIG (reference sequence). The CDR3 is 13 residues long. For the CDR3, the DNA is TGTGCCTTGCGGGACAGAGGGAATCAGCCCCAGCATTTT. This gives the protein CALRDRGNQPQHF.

The rearrangement uses TRBV2 and TRBJ2-5; the match to TRBD1 covers 7 bases. The CDR3 runs to 15 residues. CDR1 is SNHLY, CDR2 FYNNEI, per germline. V was clipped by 5 bases and J by 0 bases; unmatched bases: 6. This CDR3 is CASSYGTAYQETQYF. CDR3 DNA sequence: TGTGCCAGCAGTTACGGGACAGCGTACCAAGAGACCCAGTACTTC.